This T cell receptor beta chain was profiled in a study of blood T cells in healthy people across ages. The individuals who served as donors were healthy Caucasians living in Russia, aged roughly 6 to 90. As concerns this clonotype: Antigen: not known.

The CDR3 runs to 13 residues. V lost 6 bases to trimming and J lost 10 bases, with 13 bases between them. CDR1 is MGHDK, CDR2 SYGVNS, per germline. A second roughly 7 to 12 cycle PCR used barcoded and J-beta primers. Each of the samples gave a minimum of 2.5 million paired-end reads that contained CDR3. TCRdb independently ran MiXCR on the 5' RACE reads; one entry per CDR3 protein. Found here are more than 800,000 distinct CDR3 sequences, more than 40% of them singletons; the top ten hold under 20%. Points from the study as a whole: Any changes in expanded clonotypes were possibly confounded, as donor CMV status remained unknown. Roughly linearly, TCR beta diversity per million T cells fell as age increased.

This clonotype was obtained from an older woman in good health. The chain couples TRBV25-1 to TRBJ1-6, with D possibly TRBD1 on 5 matching bases. The source material was blood. The CDR3 is CASRDGGKSPLHF. CDR3 bases: TGTGCCAGCAGGGATGGGGGGAAGTCACCCCTCCACTTT.